The 20 T cell receptor beta chains below come from one sample, sequenced in a study of blood T cell repertoires in COVID-19. Clones were read by immunoSEQ multiplex PCR, and TCRdb kept only the in-frame ones, dropping some. The repertoire includes fewer than 30,000 clones, nearly 90% of them detected once, and roughly 21% sits in the top ten. What was sequenced was peripheral blood. The receptors were gathered from a human donor in a cohort sampled during active COVID-19.

The chain couples TRBV28 to TRBJ1-2; D ambiguous. Trimming took 7 bases from V and 8 from J, leaving 17 bases between them. This CDR3 is 13 amino acids long. The V gene's germline CDR1 is MDHEN and CDR2 SYDVKM. CDR3 bases: TGTGCCAGCATACCTTATCAGGCGGGGGGCTACACCTTC. Protein product: CASIPYQAGGYTF.

The chain combines TRBV5-8 with TRBJ2-2; no firm D call. The germline CDR1 and CDR2 sequences are SGHTS and YDEGEE. Trimming took off 4 bases at V and 5 bases at J, with 9 bases between the two ends. The CDR3 length is 13 residues. This CDR3 reads CASSRYETGELFF. The CDR3 bases are TGTGCCAGCAGCCGCTACGAGACCGGGGAGCTGTTTTTT.

The gene calls are TRBV3-1 (or the pseudogene TRBV3-2) and TRBJ1-1; the D is unclear. Germline V gives CDR1 LGHDT, CDR2 YNNKEL (reference sequence). V shed 1 base and J shed 1 base, with 13 bases lying between them. The CDR3 sequence is 16 residues long. Written as DNA, the CDR3 is TGTGCCAGCAGCCAAGGAAACAGAGCCCAGAACACTGAAGCTTTCTTT. Translating gives CASSQGNRAQNTEAFF.

The chain couples TRBV5-1 to TRBJ2-7; 7 bases fit TRBD1. The junction had 10 bases not matched to a gene; V was cut back by 4 bases and J by 3 bases. Per the germline V gene, CDR1 is SGHRS and CDR2 is YFSETQ. The CDR3 spans 15 residues. The chain's CDR3 is CASSPDGQAIYEQYF. In DNA form, the CDR3 reads TGCGCCAGCAGCCCCGACGGACAGGCGATCTACGAGCAGTACTTC.

V and J are TRBV2 and TRBJ2-1, with D possibly matching TRBD1 (5 bases). The CDR3 is made up of 13 amino acids. The germline gives CDR1 SNHLY, CDR2 FYNNEI. The V end was cut by 4 bases, the J end by 9 bases, with 13 bases between. For the CDR3, the DNA is TGTGCCAGCAGTGGGGGCCAAAGGGGTGAGCAGTTCTTC. Protein sequence: CASSGGQRGEQFF.

V gene TRBV30 combines with J gene TRBJ1-1; 8 nucleotides line up with TRBD1. Germline lookup yields CDR1 GTSNPN and CDR2 SVGIG (reference sequence). Trimming took 3 bases from V and 6 from J; bases not matched to a gene: 21. The CDR3 consists of 18 residues. The CDR3 DNA reads as TGTGCCTGGAGGGGGCCTTGGGTGGACAGGGACGAGGAGGCTGAAGCTTTCTTT. This sequence encodes CAWRGPWVDRDEEAEAFF.

The chain links TRBV7-9 to TRBJ1-2; unclear D gene. This CDR3 is built from 11 residues. In germline, CDR1 is SEHNR, CDR2 FQNEAQ (reference sequence). V lost 4 bases, J lost 14 bases, and 14 bases lay in between. The CDR3 here is CASSSTMVETF. CDR3 in DNA: TGTGCCAGCAGCTCGACTATGGTCGAAACCTTC. Using reference TRBV7-9 and TRBJ1-2 for the parts outside the CDR3, the full variable domain is DTGVSQNPRHKITKRGQNVTFRCDPISEHNRLYWYRQTLGQGPEFLTYFQNEAQLEKSRLLSDRFSAERPKGSFSTLEIQRTEQGDSAMYLCASSSTMVETFGSGTRLTVV.

This chain links TRBV10-3 with TRBJ1-1; D possibly corresponds to TRBD1 (6 bases). The germline V gene has CDR1 ENHRY and CDR2 SYGVKD. The germline V and J ends were trimmed by 2 bases and 3 bases, with 13 bases remaining between them. The CDR3 runs 15 residues. CDR3 bases: TGTGCCATCAGTGAGAGCGACACAGGGTACACTGAAGCTTTCTTT. This sequence encodes CAISESDTGYTEAFF.

This chain's CDR3 is CASSHARGGANVLTF. CDR3 bases: TGCGCCAGCAGCCATGCCCGGGGTGGGGCCAACGTCCTGACTTTC. The genes are TRBV4-3 and TRBJ2-6; D is possibly TRBD2 (5 bases). The CDR3 consists of 15 residues. V lost 3 bases and J 3 bases, leaving 9 bases between the germline ends. CDR1 and CDR2 (germline): LGHNA, YSLEER.

This chain uses TRBV5-4 with TRBJ2-7; 10 nucleotides line up with TRBD2. Trimming took 2 bases from V and 7 from J; bases not matched to a gene: 9. This CDR3 has 15 residues. CDR1 SGHNT and CDR2 YYREEE come from the germline V gene (reference sequence). The CDR3 DNA sequence: TGTGCCAGCAGCTTTAGTGCTAGCGGGGGTTATGAGCAGTACTTC. Its translation is CASSFSASGGYEQYF.

The chain employs TRBV9 and TRBJ2-3, with TRBD2 as a possible D gene (5 bases). This CDR3 contains 16 residues. Germline V gene lookup returns CDR1 SGDLS and CDR2 YYNGEE. V shed 4 bases and J shed 6 bases, with 21 bases lying between them. CDR3: CASSHQGSAIGDTQYF. The CDR3 DNA reads as TGTGCCAGCAGCCACCAAGGTAGCGCAATAGGGGATACGCAGTATTTT.

This sequence joins TRBV28 and TRBJ2-2, with TRBD2 matching 7 bases. From germline, CDR1 is MDHEN and CDR2 SYDVKM. The CDR3 is 13 amino acids. The V and J ends lost 3 bases and 6 bases, in that order; junction bases with no gene match: 1. This CDR3 reads CASSFRGAGELFF. In DNA form, the CDR3 reads TGTGCCAGCAGTTTTCGGGGGGCCGGGGAGCTGTTTTTT.

The chain uses TRBV2 and TRBJ1-4, with no clear D. This CDR3 comprises 13 residues. Trimming left V 2 bases short and J 5 bases short, with 6 bases between. CDR1 SNHLY and CDR2 FYNNEI come from the germline V gene. This CDR3 is CASSETWNEKLFF. The CDR3 DNA follows: TGTGCCAGCAGTGAAACTTGGAATGAAAAACTGTTTTTT.

J is TRBJ1-6 and V is TRBV3-1 (or the pseudogene TRBV3-2); a weak D match, TRBD1 (6 bases). V was clipped by 6 bases and J by 0 bases, with 9 bases between them. Germline V gene sequence: CDR1 LGHDT, CDR2 YNNKEL (reference sequence). The CDR3 consists of 15 residues. The CDR3 nucleotides are TGTGCCAGCAGGGGAGGGGGCTCCTATAATTCACCCCTCCACTTT. Protein: CASRGGGSYNSPLHF.

The chain combines TRBV7-8 with TRBJ2-2; D not resolved. From germline, CDR1 is SGHVS and CDR2 FQNEAQ. Trimming removed 2 bases from V and 7 bases from J, with 8 bases in between. The CDR3 consists of 13 residues. DNA for the CDR3: TGTGCCAGCAGCTTATATGAGAGCGGGGAGCTGTTTTTT. Residues: CASSLYESGELFF.

This clone occurred once. The CDR3 reads CASRDRYGYTF. For the CDR3, the DNA is TGTGCCAGTAGGGACAGATATGGCTACACCTTC. The chain combines TRBV6-5 with TRBJ1-2; 7 bases fit TRBD1. The V and J ends lost 9 bases and 5 bases, in that order; junction bases with no gene match: 3. The length of the CDR3 is 11 residues. The V gene's germline CDR1 is MNHEY and CDR2 SVGAGI.

This chain uses TRBV6-5 with TRBJ1-3; D is undetermined. Per the germline V gene, CDR1 is MNHEY and CDR2 is SVGAGI. The CDR3 has 15 residues. Between the trimmed V and J ends, which lost 4 bases and 5 bases, there was a span of 15 bases. The DNA of the CDR3 is TGTGCCAGCAGTTCCGGAGGCCTAGGAAGAAACACCATATATTTT. Its protein is CASSSGGLGRNTIYF.

V is TRBV11-2 and J is TRBJ2-7, with 10 nucleotides matching TRBD2. This CDR3 contains 17 residues. Germline V CDR1 and CDR2: SGHAT, FQNNGV. Trimming took 6 bases from V and 3 from J; bases not matched to a gene: 14. The chain's CDR3 is CASRAGGPGGLNYEQYF. DNA of the CDR3: TGTGCCAGCAGAGCGGGGGGGCCCGGGGGGCTGAACTACGAGCAGTACTTC.

V and J are TRBV2 and TRBJ2-6; D remains ambiguous. The V gene lost 5 bases and the J gene lost 0 bases, with 5 bases spanning the gap. Germline V gene sequence: CDR1 SNHLY, CDR2 FYNNEI. This CDR3 has 14 amino acids. CDR3 nucleotides: TGTGCCAGCAGTAAGAGCTCTGGGGCCAACGTCCTGACTTTC. Protein product: CASSKSSGANVLTF.

The gene calls are TRBV10-3 and TRBJ2-1, with 8 bases that match TRBD2. This CDR3 has 19 amino acids. Germline-derived CDR1 and CDR2 are ENHRY and SYGVKD. J gave up 7 bases and V 4 bases, and 21 bases lay outside the gene matches. The CDR3: CAISVGGGIAGLTGNEQFF. CDR3 DNA: TGTGCCATCAGTGTCGGGGGGGGGATAGCGGGTCTCACGGGTAATGAGCAGTTCTTC.